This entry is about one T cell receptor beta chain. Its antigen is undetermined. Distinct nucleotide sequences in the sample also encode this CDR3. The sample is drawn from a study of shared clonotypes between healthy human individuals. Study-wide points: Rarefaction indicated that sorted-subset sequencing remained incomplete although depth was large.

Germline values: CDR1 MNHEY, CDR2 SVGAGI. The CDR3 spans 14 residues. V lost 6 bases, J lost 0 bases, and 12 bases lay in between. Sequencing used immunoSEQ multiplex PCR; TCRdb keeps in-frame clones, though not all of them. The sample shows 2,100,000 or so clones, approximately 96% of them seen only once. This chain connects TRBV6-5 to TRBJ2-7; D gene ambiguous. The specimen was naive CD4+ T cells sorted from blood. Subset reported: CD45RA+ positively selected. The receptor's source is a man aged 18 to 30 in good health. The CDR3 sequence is CASSRTASSYEQYF. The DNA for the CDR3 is TGTGCCAGCAGCCGGACGGCAAGCTCCTACGAGCAGTACTTC.